These T cell receptor beta chains were read from a single sample in a study of T cell responses to AZD1222 COVID-19 vaccine. Sequenced by immunoSEQ multiplex PCR; TCRdb stores in-frame clones only, minus some. Counted here are 140,000 to 150,000 clones, roughly nine tenths occurring once; the ten biggest clones make up approximately 5.1%. The sequencing here drew on peripheral blood, taken on day 0 of AZD1222 vaccination. These receptors were collected from an adult in good health. The CDR3 runs from the conserved cysteine through the conserved F or W. Fields, in order: V gene, J gene, CDR3 protein.

TRBV6-6	TRBJ1-5	CASTPGGSRNQPQHF
TRBV7-3	TRBJ2-5	CASSLTGAETQYF
TRBV19	TRBJ1-3	CASTMGRGNGNTIYF
TRBV19	TRBJ1-5	CASSIETGRDQPQHF
TRBV7-8	TRBJ2-7	CASSLSGLAGVNEQYF
TRBV4-3	TRBJ1-6	CASSQDTQWNSPLHF
TRBV6-1	TRBJ1-5	CASSEITGGGQPQHF
TRBV5-1	TRBJ2-2	CASSSGRDTGELFF
TRBV4-3	TRBJ2-7	CASSRKIGGGGTYEQYF
TRBV19	TRBJ1-2	CASTRGSNGYTF
TRBV19	TRBJ1-2	CASTDRGLGGYTF
TRBV7-2	TRBJ1-3	CASSLAVGPGVYF
TRBV7-7	TRBJ1-1	CASSPQVNTEAFF
TRBV19	TRBJ1-1	CASSIGGQGNTEAFF
TRBV28	TRBJ1-5	CASSRPNNQPQHF
TRBV15	TRBJ1-2	CATSNKLGTGGGYTF
TRBV6-5	TRBJ2-3	CASSQQGDTQYF
TRBV5-4	TRBJ2-1	CASSEQGISYNEQFF
TRBV6-5	TRBJ2-1	CASTPLAGVPNEQFF
TRBV2	TRBJ1-5	CASSRDSSNQPQHF
TRBV3-1/TRBV3-2	TRBJ1-1	CASSQSGLMNTEAFF
TRBV9	TRBJ1-1	CASSRRGYTEAFF
TRBV30	TRBJ1-1	CAWSGVGAQATEAFF
TRBV7-2	TRBJ2-3	CASSFSGRTDTQYF
TRBV4-3	TRBJ1-1	CASSQFPRVNTEAFF
TRBV5-1	TRBJ1-2	CASSLLDSNYGYTF
TRBV4-1	TRBJ2-3	CASSQEGQSTQYF
TRBV5-4	TRBJ1-2	CASSSPQGAGGYTF
TRBV21-1	TRBJ1-1	CASTPQGSCEAFF
TRBV6-2/TRBV6-3	TRBJ1-1	CASSYGGKAGEAFF
TRBV6-5	TRBJ2-7	CASTQIYEQYF
TRBV28	TRBJ1-4	CASRGLPEKLFF
TRBV9	TRBJ2-2	CASSVVGADGELFF
TRBV6-6	TRBJ2-7	CASRTGTSGYEQYF
TRBV7-2	TRBJ1-2	CASSLAGSRRTNGYTF
TRBV18	TRBJ1-2	CASSPGGAYGYTF
TRBV29-1	TRBJ2-4	CSVESGVENIQYF
TRBV6-6	TRBJ1-2	CASSYLGRENYGYTF
TRBV10-3	TRBJ2-7	CAISGGGYEQYF
TRBV18	TRBJ1-4	CASSPSTSFSTNEKLFF